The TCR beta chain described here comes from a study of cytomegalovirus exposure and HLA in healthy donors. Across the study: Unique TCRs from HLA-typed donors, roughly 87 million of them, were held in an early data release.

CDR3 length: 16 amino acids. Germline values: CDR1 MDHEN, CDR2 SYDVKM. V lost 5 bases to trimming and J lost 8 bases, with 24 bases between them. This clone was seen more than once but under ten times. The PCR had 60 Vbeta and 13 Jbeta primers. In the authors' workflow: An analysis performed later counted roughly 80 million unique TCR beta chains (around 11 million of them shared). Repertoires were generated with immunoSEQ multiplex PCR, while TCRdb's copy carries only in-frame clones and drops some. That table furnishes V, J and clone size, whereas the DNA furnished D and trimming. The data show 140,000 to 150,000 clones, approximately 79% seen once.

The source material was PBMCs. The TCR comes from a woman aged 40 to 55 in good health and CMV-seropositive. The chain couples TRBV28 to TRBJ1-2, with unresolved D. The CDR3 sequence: CASSPPDVPSGKGYTF. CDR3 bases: TGTGCCAGCAGTCCCCCGGACGTGCCCTCGGGGAAAGGCTACACCTTC.